This is a list of T cell receptor beta chains from one sample in a study of cytomegalovirus exposure and HLA in healthy donors. TCRdb's copy holds only in-frame clones and misses some; the assay was immunoSEQ multiplex PCR. The table records 180,000 or so clones, under 80% of them present only once. Sequences were obtained from PBMCs. These receptors were collected from a human donor in good health. Each CDR3 is given with its conserved first and last residue. D genes are given only for firm matches. Not all rows give a size; the values are once, few, many and, for expanded clones, a class.

d_call: NA; v_call: TRBV5-4; clone_size: NA; j_call: TRBJ2-2; cdr3_aa: CASSLKGAATGELFF; cdr3_nt: TGTGCCAGCAGCTTGAAGGGAGCAGCCACCGGGGAGCTGTTTTTT
d_call: TRBD1; v_call: TRBV7-3; clone_size: NA; j_call: TRBJ2-3; cdr3_aa: CASSPQGAGTDTQYF; cdr3_nt: TGTGCCAGCAGCCCACAGGGGGCGGGCACAGATACGCAGTATTTT
d_call: TRBD1; v_call: TRBV30; clone_size: NA; j_call: TRBJ1-4; cdr3_aa: CAWTRDRGGVLFF; cdr3_nt: TGTGCCTGGACACGGGACAGGGGAGGTGTGCTGTTTTTT
d_call: NA; v_call: TRBV7-9; clone_size: NA; j_call: TRBJ1-1; cdr3_aa: CASSHGQGMNTEAFF; cdr3_nt: TGTGCCAGCAGCCATGGTCAGGGGATGAACACTGAAGCTTTCTTT
d_call: TRBD1; v_call: TRBV6-1; clone_size: NA; j_call: TRBJ2-3; cdr3_aa: CASSERGRADGRPDTQYF; cdr3_nt: TGTGCCAGCAGTGAAAGGGGGCGAGCGGACGGACGCCCAGATACGCAGTATTTT
d_call: NA; v_call: TRBV11-1; clone_size: NA; j_call: TRBJ1-1; cdr3_aa: CASSQQMNTEAFF; cdr3_nt: TGTGCCAGCAGCCAACAGATGAACACTGAAGCTTTCTTT
d_call: NA; v_call: TRBV14; clone_size: NA; j_call: TRBJ1-2; cdr3_aa: CASSQEGGYYGYTF; cdr3_nt: TGTGCCAGCAGCCAAGAAGGCGGGTACTATGGCTACACCTTC
d_call: NA; v_call: TRBV27; clone_size: medium-sized; j_call: TRBJ1-4; cdr3_aa: CARLTVHNEKLFF; cdr3_nt: TGTGCCAGACTGACAGTACATAATGAAAAACTGTTTTTT
d_call: NA; v_call: TRBV7-9; clone_size: NA; j_call: TRBJ2-3; cdr3_aa: CASSSGIGTDTQYF; cdr3_nt: TGTGCCAGCAGCTCCGGGATCGGCACAGATACGCAGTATTTT
d_call: TRBD1; v_call: TRBV19; clone_size: NA; j_call: TRBJ2-6; cdr3_aa: CASGRDRLFSGANVLTF; cdr3_nt: TGTGCCAGTGGCCGGGACAGGCTGTTCTCTGGGGCCAACGTCCTGACTTTC